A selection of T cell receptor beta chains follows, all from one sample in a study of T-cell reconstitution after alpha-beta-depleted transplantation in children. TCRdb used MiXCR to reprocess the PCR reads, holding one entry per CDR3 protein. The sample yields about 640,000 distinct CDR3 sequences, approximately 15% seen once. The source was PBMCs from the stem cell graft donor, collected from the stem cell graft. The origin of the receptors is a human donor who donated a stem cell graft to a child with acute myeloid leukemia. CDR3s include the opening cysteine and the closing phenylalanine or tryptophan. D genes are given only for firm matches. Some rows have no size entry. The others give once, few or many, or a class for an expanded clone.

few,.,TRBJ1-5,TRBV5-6,TGTGCCAGCAGCTTGACAGGGAATGGAAATCAGCCCCAGCATTTT,CASSLTGNGNQPQHF
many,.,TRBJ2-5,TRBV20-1,TGCAGTGCTTCAGAGGGGATCCAAGAGACCCAGTACTTC,CSASEGIQETQYF
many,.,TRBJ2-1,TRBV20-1,TGCAGTGCTAGTTGGGGGGGCCAGGATGAGCAGTTCTTC,CSASWGGQDEQFF
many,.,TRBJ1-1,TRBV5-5,TGTGCCAGCAGCTTGGGGATTTGGAACACTGAAGCTTTCTTT,CASSLGIWNTEAFF
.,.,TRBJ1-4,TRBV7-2,TGTGCCAGCAGCCACCGGCGCTCAGGGGTTAATGAAAAACTGTTTTTT,CASSHRRSGVNEKLFF
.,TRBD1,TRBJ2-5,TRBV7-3,TGTGCCAGCAGCTTCGGGACAGCCTTCGAGACCCAGTACTTC,CASSFGTAFETQYF
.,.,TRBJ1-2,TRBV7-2,TGTGCCTGCAGCTCCTTAGGGTATGGCTACACCTTC,CACSSLGYGYTF
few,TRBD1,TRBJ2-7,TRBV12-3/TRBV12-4,TGTGCCAGCAGACGGTCCGGGACAGGCGGGTATGGGCAGTACTTC,CASRRSGTGGYGQYF
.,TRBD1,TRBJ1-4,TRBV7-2,TGTGCCAGCAGCTTAGGCAGGGGGAGTACCGTGAATGAAAAACTGTTTTTT,CASSLGRGSTVNEKLFF
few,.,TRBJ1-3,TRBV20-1,TGCAGTGCTAGTCGAGCGTGGCGTGAGAGCTCTGGAAACACCATATATTTT,CSASRAWRESSGNTIYF
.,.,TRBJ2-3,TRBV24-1,TGTGCCACCAGTGATTCCGCCGTATTTTCTAGCACAGATACGCAGTATTTT,CATSDSAVFSSTDTQYF
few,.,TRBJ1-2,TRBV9,TGTGCCAGCAGCGTAACAGGGAGCCCCGACTACACCTTC,CASSVTGSPDYTF
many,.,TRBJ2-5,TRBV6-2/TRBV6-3,TGTGCCAGCAGTTCCGGGGGCCCCAGAGAGACCCAGTACTTC,CASSSGGPRETQYF
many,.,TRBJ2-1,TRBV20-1,TGCAGTGCGTTGGGGGGGGCTCTTGACAATGAGCAGTTCTTC,CSALGGALDNEQFF
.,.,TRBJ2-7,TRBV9,TGTGCCAGCAGCCCACAAGGGGGAGAGGTGACCGAGCAGTACTTC,CASSPQGGEVTEQYF